This is a list of T cell receptor beta chains from one sample in a study of cytomegalovirus exposure and HLA in healthy donors. This table comes from immunoSEQ multiplex PCR, and its TCRdb copy is limited to in-frame clones, with some not included. Of 85,000 to 100,000 clones in the sample, under 80% were seen once. Sequencing was carried out using PBMCs. The receptors were sampled from a human donor in good health. The CDR3 runs from the conserved cysteine through the conserved F or W. A D gene is named only where the DNA matches it firmly. Only part of the rows carry a size: once, few, many, or a class if the clone is expanded.

TRBJ1-1,.,TRBD1,TRBV7-9,CAGQGVLNTEAFF,TGTGCCGGCCAGGGGGTCTTAAACACTGAAGCTTTCTTT
TRBJ2-1,.,TRBD2,TRBV30,CAWSGFTGGRNEQFF,TGTGCCTGGAGTGGGTTTACGGGAGGGCGGAATGAGCAGTTCTTC
TRBJ1-2,.,TRBD1,TRBV29-1,CSVEDRGGCGYTF,TGCAGCGTTGAGGACAGGGGGGGTTGTGGCTACACCTTC
TRBJ2-2,.,.,TRBV27,CASRYTGFNGELFF,TGTGCCAGCAGGTATACAGGGTTCAACGGGGAGCTGTTTTTT
TRBJ1-5,once,.,TRBV11-2,CASSLGGRENQPQHF,TGTGCCAGCAGCTTAGGCGGACGGGAAAATCAGCCCCAGCATTTT
TRBJ1-1,.,.,TRBV6-1,CASSEARWNTEAFF,TGTGCCAGCAGTGAAGCGCGGTGGAACACTGAAGCTTTCTTT
TRBJ2-7,.,.,TRBV19,CASSGVFGEQYF,TGTGCCAGTAGTGGTGTCTTCGGGGAGCAGTACTTC
TRBJ2-7,few,TRBD1,TRBV4-2,CASSQGQGSEQYF,TGTGCCAGCAGCCAAGGACAGGGGAGCGAGCAGTACTTC
TRBJ2-7,.,TRBD1,TRBV5-1,CASSSWTGGSEQYF,TGCGCCAGCAGCTCATGGACAGGGGGCAGCGAGCAGTACTTC
TRBJ1-2,few,.,TRBV19,CASSPTTVGGYTF,TGTGCCAGTAGTCCTACTACGGTGGGTGGCTACACCTTC
TRBJ1-1,.,.,TRBV7-2,CASSLGGPGSQEAFF,TGTGCCAGCAGCTTAGGGGGGCCGGGCAGCCAAGAAGCTTTCTTT
TRBJ1-1,.,.,TRBV11-2,CASSLDQGSTEAFF,TGTGCCAGCAGCTTAGATCAGGGGTCCACTGAAGCTTTCTTT
TRBJ1-5,.,TRBD1,TRBV6-1,CASSDTEGQLWGANQPQHF,TGTGCCAGCAGTGATACGGAGGGACAGTTATGGGGGGCGAATCAGCCCCAGCATTTT
TRBJ1-2,.,.,TRBV4-2,CASSPTQGEGYTF,TGTGCCAGCAGCCCAACTCAGGGTGAGGGCTACACCTTC
TRBJ2-7,.,.,TRBV7-9,CASSSDISYEQYF,TGTGCCAGCAGCTCGGACATCTCCTACGAGCAGTACTTC
TRBJ1-1,.,.,TRBV29-1,CSVDSAVNTEAFF,TGCAGCGTTGATTCAGCGGTGAACACTGAAGCTTTCTTT
TRBJ2-4,.,TRBD1,TRBV2,CASRTGGSKNIQYF,TGTGCCAGCAGGACAGGGGGATCCAAAAACATTCAGTACTTC
TRBJ1-3,.,TRBD1,TRBV5-1,CASSHDGQGVISGNTIYF,TGCGCCAGCAGCCACGATGGACAGGGAGTAATCTCTGGAAACACCATATATTTT
TRBJ2-2,.,TRBD2,TRBV2,CATLAGGPAGELFF,TGTGCCACTCTAGCGGGGGGGCCGGCCGGGGAGCTGTTTTTT
TRBJ1-1,few,.,TRBV5-8,CASSRRGAAEAFF,TGTGCCAGCAGTCGACGGGGGGCTGCTGAAGCTTTCTTT
TRBJ1-1,.,TRBD1,TRBV2,CAIPFRDSSMNTEAFF,TGTGCCATCCCTTTTAGGGACAGTTCTATGAACACTGAAGCTTTCTTT
TRBJ1-2,.,.,TRBV19,CASQFASDGYTF,TGTGCCAGTCAATTCGCGTCTGATGGCTACACCTTC
TRBJ1-5,.,TRBD1,TRBV27,CASSLKDRDHQPQHF,TGTGCCAGCAGTTTAAAGGACAGGGATCATCAGCCCCAGCATTTT
TRBJ1-3,.,.,TRBV6-5,CASSRRGSGNTIYF,TGTGCCAGCAGTCGCCGGGGATCTGGAAACACCATATATTTT
TRBJ1-5,.,TRBD1,TRBV6-1,CASSRDRKNQPQHF,TGTGCCAGCAGTAGGGACAGAAAAAATCAGCCCCAGCATTTT
TRBJ2-7,.,TRBD2,TRBV6-1,CASEEGAGGPDEQYF,TGTGCCTCAGAGGAGGGAGCGGGAGGGCCGGACGAGCAGTACTTC
TRBJ2-7,.,TRBD1,TRBV7-6,CASSLEPGQGFTNLYEQYF,TGTGCCAGCAGCTTAGAGCCGGGACAGGGGTTCACCAACCTCTACGAGCAGTACTTC
TRBJ2-1,.,.,TRBV11-2,CASSLTAGAPNEQFF,TGTGCCAGCAGCTTAACCGCGGGGGCCCCCAATGAGCAGTTCTTC
TRBJ1-1,.,.,TRBV7-9,CASRRQGSNSEAFF,TGTGCCAGCAGGAGGCAGGGTAGTAATTCTGAAGCTTTCTTT
TRBJ2-5,.,.,TRBV7-2,CASSFKETQYF,TGTGCCAGCAGCTTCAAAGAGACCCAGTACTTC
TRBJ1-1,.,.,TRBV2,CASRRASVNTEAFF,TGTGCCAGCAGACGTGCTTCGGTGAACACTGAAGCTTTCTTT